This TCR beta chain was identified during a study of shared clonotypes between healthy human individuals. Healthy HIV-negative adults without recent acute infections or vaccinations served as donors. Deep-level running was used for the assay. Measured with immunoSEQ multiplex PCR; TCRdb has only the in-frame clones, and not every one. Found here are 450,000 to 500,000 clones, over 70% of them singletons; the top ten hold approximately 11%. About this clone itself: Antigen unknown.

Study-level findings and limits: Exclusively blood specimens were collected; tissue repertoires likely differ.

V was pared by 6 bases and J by 4 bases, with 7 bases between. This CDR3 has 13 residues. Germline CDR1 reads MNHNS; CDR2 reads SASEGT. Sequencing input: PBMCs. The sequence was collected from a woman in her thirties or forties in good health. Some clones in this sample may be carry-over from other donors' samples. This chain links TRBV6-1 with TRBJ2-6; no clear D. The CDR3 region has the DNA TGTGCCAGCAGAGGGAACGGGGCCAACGTCCTGACTTTC. This encodes CASRGNGANVLTF.